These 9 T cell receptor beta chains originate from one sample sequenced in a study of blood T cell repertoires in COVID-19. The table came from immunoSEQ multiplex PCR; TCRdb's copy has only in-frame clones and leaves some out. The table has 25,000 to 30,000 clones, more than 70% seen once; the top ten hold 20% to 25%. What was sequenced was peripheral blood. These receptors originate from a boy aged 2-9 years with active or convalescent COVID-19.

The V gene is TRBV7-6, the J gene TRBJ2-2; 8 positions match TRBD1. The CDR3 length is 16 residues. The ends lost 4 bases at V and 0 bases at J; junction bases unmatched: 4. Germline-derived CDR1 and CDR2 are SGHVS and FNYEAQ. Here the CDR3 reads CASSSGQGANTGELFF. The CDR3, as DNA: TGTGCCAGCAGCTCTGGACAGGGCGCGAACACCGGGGAGCTGTTTTTT.

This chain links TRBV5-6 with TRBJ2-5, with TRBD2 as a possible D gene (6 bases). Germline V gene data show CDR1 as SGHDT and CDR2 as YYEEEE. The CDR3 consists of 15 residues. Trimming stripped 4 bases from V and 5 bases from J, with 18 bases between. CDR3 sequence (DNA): TGTGCCAGCAGCCCCGGGGGTACTACACAGGAGACCCAGTACTTC. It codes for CASSPGGTTQETQYF. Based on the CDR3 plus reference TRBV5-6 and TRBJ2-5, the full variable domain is DAGVTQSPTHLIKTRGQQVTLRCSPKSGHDTVSWYQQALGQGPQFIFQYYEEEERQRGNFPDRFSGHQFPNYSSELNVNALLLGDSALYLCASSPGGTTQETQYFGPGTRLLVL.

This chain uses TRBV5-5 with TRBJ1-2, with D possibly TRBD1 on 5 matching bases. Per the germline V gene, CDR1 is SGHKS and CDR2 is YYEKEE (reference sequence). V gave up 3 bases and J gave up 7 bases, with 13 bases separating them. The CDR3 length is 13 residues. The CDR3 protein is CASSSVGAFGYTF. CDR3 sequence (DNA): TGTGCCAGCAGCTCCGTAGGGGCTTTTGGCTACACCTTC.

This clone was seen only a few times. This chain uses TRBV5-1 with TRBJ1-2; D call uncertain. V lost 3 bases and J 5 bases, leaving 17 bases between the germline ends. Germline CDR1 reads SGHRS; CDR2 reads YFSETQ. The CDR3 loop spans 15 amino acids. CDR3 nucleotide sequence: TGCGCCAGCAGCTATGACAAACCCAGCCCGTATGGCTACACCTTC. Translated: CASSYDKPSPYGYTF.

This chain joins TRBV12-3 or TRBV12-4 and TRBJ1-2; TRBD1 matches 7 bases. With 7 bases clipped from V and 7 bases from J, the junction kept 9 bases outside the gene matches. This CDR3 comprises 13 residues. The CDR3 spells CASTPHRGGGYTF. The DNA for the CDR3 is TGTGCCAGCACTCCCCACAGGGGTGGTGGCTACACCTTC.

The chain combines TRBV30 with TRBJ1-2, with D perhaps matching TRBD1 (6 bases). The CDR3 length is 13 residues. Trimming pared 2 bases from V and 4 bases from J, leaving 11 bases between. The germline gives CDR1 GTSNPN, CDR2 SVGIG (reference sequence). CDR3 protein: CAWSSNRVYGYTF. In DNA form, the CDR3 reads TGTGCCTGGAGTTCAAACAGGGTCTATGGCTACACCTTC.

In DNA, the CDR3 is TGTGCCAGTAGTAAGAGCGGGAGTTTCTACAATGAGCAGTTCTTC. Its protein is CASSKSGSFYNEQFF. V and J are TRBV19 and TRBJ2-1; 8 bases fit TRBD2. The ends lost 4 bases at V and 3 bases at J; junction bases unmatched: 5. Germline CDR1 and CDR2: LNHDA and SQIVND (reference sequence). The CDR3 contains 15 residues. Full variable domain (outside the CDR3, taken from reference TRBV19 and TRBJ2-1): DGGITQSPKYLFRKEGQNVTLSCEQNLNHDAMYWYRQDPGQGLRLIYYSQIVNDFQKGDIAEGYSVSREKKESFPLTVTSAQKNPTAFYLCASSKSGSFYNEQFFGPGTRLTVL.

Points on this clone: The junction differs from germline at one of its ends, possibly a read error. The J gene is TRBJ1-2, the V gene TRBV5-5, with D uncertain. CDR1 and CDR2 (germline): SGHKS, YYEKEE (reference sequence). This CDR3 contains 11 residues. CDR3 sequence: CASSLAARLLF. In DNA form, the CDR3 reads TGTGCCAGCAGCTTGGCCGCCCGACTCTTATTC. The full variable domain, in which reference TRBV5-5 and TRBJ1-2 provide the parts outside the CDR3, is DAGVTQSPTHLIKTRGQQVTLRCSPISGHKSVSWYQQVLGQGPQFIFQYYEKEERGRGNFPDRFSARQFPNYSSELNVNALLLGDSALYLCASSLAARLLFGSGTRLTVV.

The CDR3 DNA is TGTGCCAGCAGCCCTGGATGGGCGGGGGGCTACACCTTC. This encodes CASSPGWAGGYTF. The rearrangement uses TRBV3-1 (or the pseudogene TRBV3-2) and TRBJ1-2; D not certain. V was clipped by 4 bases and J by 8 bases, with 14 bases between them. CDR1 is LGHDT, CDR2 YNNKEL, per germline (reference sequence). CDR3 length: 13 amino acids.